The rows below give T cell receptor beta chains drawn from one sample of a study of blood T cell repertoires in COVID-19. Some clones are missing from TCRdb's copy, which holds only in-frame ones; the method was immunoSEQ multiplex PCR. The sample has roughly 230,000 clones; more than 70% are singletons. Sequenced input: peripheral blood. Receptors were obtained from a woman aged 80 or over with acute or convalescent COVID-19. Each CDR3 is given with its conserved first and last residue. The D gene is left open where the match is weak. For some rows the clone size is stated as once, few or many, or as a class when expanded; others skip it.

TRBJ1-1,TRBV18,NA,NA,CASSPPGEGTEAFF,TGTGCCAGCTCACCACCCGGGGAAGGCACTGAAGCTTTCTTT
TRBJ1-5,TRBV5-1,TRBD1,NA,CASSPGTVTNQPQHF,TGCGCCAGCAGCCCCGGGACAGTCACTAATCAGCCCCAGCATTTT
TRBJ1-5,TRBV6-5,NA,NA,CASATRGDQPQHF,TGTGCCAGCGCCACCCGCGGGGATCAGCCCCAGCATTTT
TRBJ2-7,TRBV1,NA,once,CTSSHWWDWTSGGPLPFYEQYF,TGCACCAGCAGCCACTGGTGGGACTGGACTAGCGGGGGGCCACTACCATTCTACGAGCAGTACTTC
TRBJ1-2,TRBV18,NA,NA,CASSPEVANYGYTF,TGTGCCAGCTCACCAGAGGTAGCTAACTATGGCTACACCTTC
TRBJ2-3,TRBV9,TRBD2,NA,CASSISSGDRTDTQYF,TGTGCCAGCAGCATCTCTAGCGGGGATCGCACAGATACGCAGTATTTT
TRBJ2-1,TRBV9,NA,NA,CASSPGNEQFF,TGTGCCAGCAGCCCCGGCAATGAGCAGTTCTTC
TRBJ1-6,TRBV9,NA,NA,CASSVSGTYNSPLHF,TGTGCCAGCAGCGTATCAGGGACCTATAATTCACCCCTCCACTTT
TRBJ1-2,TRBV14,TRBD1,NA,CASSQAGTGLGYTF,TGTGCCAGCAGCCAAGCCGGGACAGGGTTAGGCTACACCTTC
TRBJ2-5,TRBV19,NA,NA,CASSMTRGRETQYF,TGTGCCAGTAGTATGACGCGGGGCCGGGAGACCCAGTACTTC
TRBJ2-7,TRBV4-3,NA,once,CASSQDGAREQYF,TGCGCCAGCAGCCAAGATGGGGCTCGGGAGCAGTACTTC
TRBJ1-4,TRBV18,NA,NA,CASSPRHDNEKLFF,TGTGCCAGCTCACCAAGACATGACAATGAAAAACTGTTTTTT
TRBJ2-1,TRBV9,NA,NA,CASSVPGAREQFF,TGTGCCAGCAGCGTACCAGGGGCTCGGGAGCAGTTCTTC
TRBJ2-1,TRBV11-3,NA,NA,CASSLRGFAHNEQFF,TGTGCCAGCAGCTTAAGGGGTTTTGCCCACAATGAGCAGTTCTTC
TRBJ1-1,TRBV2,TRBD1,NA,CASTKGQLNTEAFF,TGTGCCAGCACTAAGGGACAGCTGAACACTGAAGCTTTCTTT
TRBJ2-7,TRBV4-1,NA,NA,CASSQVEGRGSFEQYF,TGCGCCAGCAGCCAAGTGGAGGGCAGGGGGTCCTTTGAGCAGTACTTC
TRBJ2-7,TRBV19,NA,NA,CASSIGGRRGGEQYF,TGTGCCAGTAGTATTGGTGGTCGCAGGGGAGGGGAGCAGTACTTC
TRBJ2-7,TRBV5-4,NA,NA,CASSHSEVWAHEQYF,TGTGCCAGCTCCCACTCGGAGGTCTGGGCTCACGAGCAGTACTTC
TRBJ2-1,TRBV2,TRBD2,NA,CACPNGGEYNEQFF,TGTGCCTGCCCGAACGGGGGGGAATACAATGAGCAGTTCTTC
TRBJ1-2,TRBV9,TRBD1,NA,CASSADRVGYTF,TGTGCCAGCAGCGCCGACAGGGTTGGCTACACCTTC
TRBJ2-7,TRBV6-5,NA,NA,CASTSVGLSSYEQYF,TGTGCCAGCACTAGCGTCGGACTGTCCTCCTACGAGCAGTACTTC
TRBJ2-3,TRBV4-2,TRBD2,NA,CASSHAPGTSGGDSTDTQYF,TGTGCCAGCAGCCACGCCCCCGGGACTAGCGGGGGGGATAGCACAGATACGCAGTATTTT
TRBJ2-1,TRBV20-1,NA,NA,CSARTYNEQFF,TGCAGTGCTAGGACTTACAATGAGCAGTTCTTC
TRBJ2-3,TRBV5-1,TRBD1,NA,CASSYDRGTGTDTQYF,TGCGCCAGCAGCTACGACAGGGGTACAGGCACAGATACGCAGTATTTT
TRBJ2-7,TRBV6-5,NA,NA,CASSYSGQGTYEQYF,TGTGCCAGCAGTTACTCCGGGCAGGGTACCTACGAGCAGTACTTC
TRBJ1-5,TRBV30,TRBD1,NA,CAWSDGHRGSNQPQHF,TGTGCCTGGAGTGACGGGCACAGGGGAAGCAATCAGCCCCAGCATTTT
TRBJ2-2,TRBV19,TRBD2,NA,CASSGLRSGVPGELFF,TGTGCCAGTAGTGGCCTGAGGAGCGGGGTTCCCGGGGAGCTGTTTTTT
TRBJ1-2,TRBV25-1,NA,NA,CASSDPGRGDGYTF,TGTGCCAGCAGTGACCCAGGGAGGGGGGATGGCTACACCTTC
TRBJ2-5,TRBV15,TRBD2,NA,CATSTRTSGAETQYF,TGTGCCACCAGCACTCGGACTAGCGGGGCAGAGACCCAGTACTTC
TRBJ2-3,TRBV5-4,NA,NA,CASSLVSTSTDTQYF,TGTGCCAGCAGCTTGGTTTCGACTAGCACAGATACGCAGTATTTT
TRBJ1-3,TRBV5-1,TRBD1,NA,CASSLRDSSGNTIYF,TGCGCCAGCAGCTTGCGGGACAGCTCTGGAAACACCATATATTTT
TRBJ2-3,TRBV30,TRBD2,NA,CAWSVPPQRSGGRTDTQYF,TGTGCCTGGAGTGTACCGCCCCAACGGAGCGGGGGGAGAACAGATACGCAGTATTTT
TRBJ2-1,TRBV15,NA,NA,CATSRDRGSSYNEQFF,TGTGCCACCAGCAGAGACCGAGGGAGCTCCTACAATGAGCAGTTCTTC
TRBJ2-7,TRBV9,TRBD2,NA,CAPPGLAGGLSCEQYF,TGTGCCCCGCCGGGACTAGCGGGGGGGCTTTCTTGCGAGCAGTACTTC
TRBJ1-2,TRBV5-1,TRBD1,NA,CASSLKRDRADGYTF,TGCGCCAGCAGCTTGAAGAGGGACAGGGCGGATGGCTACACCTTC
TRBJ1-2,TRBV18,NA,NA,CASSSETGNGYGYTF,TGTGCCAGCTCGTCCGAGACGGGGAATGGATATGGCTACACCTTC
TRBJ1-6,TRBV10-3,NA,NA,CAISESGGQGYNSPLHF,TGTGCCATCAGTGAGTCGGGGGGGCAGGGCTATAATTCACCCCTCCACTTT
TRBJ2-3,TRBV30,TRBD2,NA,CAWGGTSGDSTDTQYF,TGTGCCTGGGGCGGGACTAGCGGGGATAGCACAGATACGCAGTATTTT
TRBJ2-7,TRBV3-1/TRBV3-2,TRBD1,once,CASSQDGAGGWNEQYF,TGTGCCAGCAGCCAAGATGGAGCAGGGGGTTGGAACGAGCAGTACTTC
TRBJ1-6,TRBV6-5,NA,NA,CASSRTIWNSPLHF,TGTGCCAGCAGTCGGACAATCTGGAATTCACCCCTCCACTTT
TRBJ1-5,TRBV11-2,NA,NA,CASSVGGAGHQPQHF,TGTGCCAGCAGCGTAGGGGGTGCGGGACATCAGCCCCAGCATTTT